This T cell receptor beta chain was found in a study of breast tumors, draining lymph nodes, adjacent tissues. TCRdb called the multiplex PCR reads again in MiXCR, with one record for every CDR3 protein. The sample lists around 70,000 distinct CDR3 sequences, over 40% occurring once. Looked up from germline, CDR1 is SEHNR and CDR2 is FQNEAQ (reference sequence). Trimming cost V 5 bases and J 3 bases, with 15 bases left between them. This CDR3 region has 15 residues. This sequence joins TRBV7-9 and TRBJ2-3; tentative D call: TRBD1 (6 bases). The TCR was taken from a female donor with breast cancer. Some clones in this sample may be carry-over from other donors' samples. The sequenced material came from breast tumor tissue. The CDR3, as DNA: TGTGCCAGCAGCCCGAGGGGGTTCGGGACAGATACGCAGTATTTT. Its translation: CASSPRGFGTDTQYF.